The 25 T cell receptor beta chains given below trace back to one sample, sequenced in a study of blood T cell repertoires in COVID-19. The protocol was immunoSEQ multiplex PCR, while the TCRdb copy is restricted to in-frame clones and leaves out a portion. Among approximately 140,000 clones, 75% to 90% were seen once, and the ten largest hold around 8%. Sequenced material: peripheral blood. Receptor source: a woman aged 55-70 years with COVID-19, enrolled during active disease.

The chain joins TRBV20-1 to TRBJ2-1; D call uncertain. Per the germline V gene, CDR1 is DFQATT and CDR2 is SNEGSKA (reference sequence). The germline V and J ends were trimmed by 4 bases and 6 bases, with 4 bases remaining between them. The CDR3 runs to 10 residues. In DNA, the CDR3 is TGCAGTGCTACCCGCAATGAGCAGTTCTTC. As protein: CSATRNEQFF.

The V call is TRBV19, the J call TRBJ2-7; 9 bases line up with TRBD1. The CDR3 runs to 16 residues. From germline, CDR1 is LNHDA and CDR2 SQIVND (reference sequence). V gave up 2 bases and J gave up 1 base; unmatched junction bases: 6. In DNA, the CDR3 is TGTGCCAGTAGTATATATGAGGGGACAGGGTCCTACGAGCAGTACTTC. It codes for CASSIYEGTGSYEQYF.

The chain combines TRBV2 with TRBJ1-2, with D possibly matching TRBD1 (5 bases). The CDR3 sequence is 12 residues long. V was pared by 5 bases and J by 6 bases, with 10 bases between. Germline V gene data show CDR1 as SNHLY and CDR2 as FYNNEI. CDR3 in amino acids: CASSPGSDGYTF. For the CDR3, the DNA is TGTGCCAGCAGTCCAGGGTCGGATGGCTACACCTTC.

This sequence joins TRBV2 and TRBJ2-1; maybe TRBD1 (7 bases). V lost 1 base, J lost 5 bases, and 12 bases lay in between. CDR1 and CDR2 (germline): SNHLY, FYNNEI. This CDR3 spans 15 amino acids. The CDR3 DNA follows: TGTGCCAGCAGTGAAGGCCAGGGGGAGGACAATGAGCAGTTCTTC. Translation: CASSEGQGEDNEQFF.

V is TRBV6-4 and J is TRBJ1-2; D is possibly TRBD1 (6 bases). V lost 2 bases and J 5 bases, leaving 6 bases between the germline ends. The germline gives CDR1 MRHNA, CDR2 SNTAGT. This CDR3 has 12 residues. This CDR3 reads CASSDRGYGYTF. The CDR3 DNA reads TGTGCCAGCAGTGACAGGGGGTATGGCTACACCTTC.

In this sample, this clone turned up a few times. The J gene is TRBJ2-1, the V gene TRBV7-3; TRBD1 agrees at 10 bases. The CDR3 consists of 16 residues. CDR1 and CDR2 from the germline V gene are SGHTA and FQGTGA. V dropped 5 bases and J dropped 8; count of bases not matched to a gene: 12. The DNA of the CDR3 is TGTGCCAGCAGCCCCGCGACAGGGGGCGGAAGCGATGAGCAGTTCTTC. This encodes CASSPATGGGSDEQFF.

The J gene is TRBJ2-7, the V gene TRBV19; no reliable D call. Looked up from germline, CDR1 is LNHDA and CDR2 is SQIVND (reference sequence). This CDR3 is built from 15 residues. Between the trimmed V and J ends, which lost 3 bases and 2 bases, there was a span of 14 bases. This CDR3 reads CASSIGPGTPYEQYF. In DNA, the CDR3 is TGTGCCAGTAGTATCGGCCCAGGCACACCCTACGAGCAGTACTTC.

The rearrangement links TRBV7-9 to TRBJ1-6; D gene uncertain. The germline V gene encodes CDR1 SEHNR and CDR2 FQNEAQ (reference sequence). V was pared by 3 bases and J by 9 bases, with 3 bases between. The CDR3 contains 11 residues. Here the CDR3 DNA reads TGTGCCAGCAGCTTCGGTTCACCCCTCCACTTT. Translated: CASSFGSPLHF.

The chain carries TRBV9 and TRBJ1-5; 9 bases fit TRBD1. The CDR3 extends over 15 amino acids. Germline CDR1 SGDLS, CDR2 YYNGEE. The junction had 6 bases not matched to a gene; V was cut back by 4 bases and J by 4 bases. The CDR3 here is CASSPRTGENQPQHF. The CDR3 region has the DNA TGTGCCAGCAGCCCCAGGACAGGGGAGAATCAGCCCCAGCATTTT.

The chain uses TRBV5-1 and TRBJ2-1, with 8 bases that match TRBD2. Germline V gene data show CDR1 as SGHRS and CDR2 as YFSETQ. The CDR3 consists of 17 residues. With 0 bases clipped from V and 4 bases from J, the junction kept 9 bases outside the gene matches. DNA for the CDR3: TGCGCCAGCAGCTTGGTATCTCCTAGCGGGCTGTACAATGAGCAGTTCTTC. Residues: CASSLVSPSGLYNEQFF.

The chain combines TRBV7-8 with TRBJ2-7; TRBD1 aligns across 8 bases. The trim removed 0 bases at V and 5 bases at J, leaving 9 bases unmatched. This CDR3 is built from 16 residues. Germline CDR1 is SGHVS and CDR2 is FQNEAQ. CDR3 residues: CASSLASQGAKHEQYF. DNA of the CDR3: TGTGCCAGCAGCTTAGCGTCTCAGGGGGCAAAACACGAGCAGTACTTC. Combining the CDR3 with reference TRBV7-8 and TRBJ2-7 gives the whole variable domain GAGVSQSPRYKVAKRGQDVALRCDPISGHVSLFWYQQALGQGPEFLTYFQNEAQLDKSGLPSDRFFAERPEGSVSTLKIQRTQQEDSAVYLCASSLASQGAKHEQYFGPGTRLTVT.

The chain links TRBV3-1 (or the pseudogene TRBV3-2) to TRBJ1-6; no clear D gene. This CDR3 comprises 11 residues. Trimming left V 2 bases short and J 10 bases short, with 3 bases between. In germline, CDR1 is LGHDT, CDR2 YNNKEL (reference sequence). The CDR3 here is CASSQSSPLHF. Here the CDR3 DNA reads TGTGCCAGCAGCCAATCGTCACCCCTCCACTTT.

For this clone: Within the sample, other DNA sequences also encode this same CDR3. The V and J genes are TRBV7-9 and TRBJ1-2; 9 bases line up with TRBD1. V lost 3 bases and J lost 4; bases outside the gene matches: 3. This CDR3 comprises 14 residues. The germline CDR1 and CDR2 sequences are SEHNR and FQNEAQ (reference sequence). The CDR3 sequence: CASSFDRGIYGYTF. CDR3 coding DNA: TGTGCCAGCAGCTTCGACAGGGGGATCTATGGCTACACCTTC.

This chain uses TRBV27 with TRBJ2-3; TRBD1 aligns across 8 bases. CDR1 MNHEY and CDR2 SMNVEV come from the germline V gene (reference sequence). The CDR3 spans 15 residues. V lost 2 bases to trimming and J lost 5 bases; unmatched junction nucleotides: 6. The CDR3: CASSLGQGGGDTQYF. The CDR3 DNA reads as TGTGCCAGCAGTTTAGGACAGGGCGGTGGAGATACGCAGTATTTT.

The chain carries TRBV29-1 and TRBJ1-2, with D unclear. Germline CDR1 and CDR2: SQVTM and ANQGSEA. The CDR3 covers 11 residues. Trimming removed 5 bases at V and 3 bases at J, with 7 bases between. CDR3 bases: TGCAGCGTTCCCCCAGACTATGGCTACACCTTC. Protein: CSVPPDYGYTF.

The chain uses TRBV15 and TRBJ1-1, with 7 bases lining up with TRBD1. The CDR3 has 17 residues. V gave up 3 bases and J gave up 1 base; unmatched junction bases: 11. The V gene's germline CDR1 is LNHNV and CDR2 YYDKDF (reference sequence). The CDR3 region is CATSSVNRGTWNTEAFF. The CDR3 coding sequence is TGTGCCACCAGCAGCGTAAACAGGGGCACATGGAACACTGAAGCTTTCTTT.

In nucleotides, the CDR3 is TGTGCCAGCACCGCCGGTTTGGGACAGCAAGAGACCCAGTACTTC. Amino acids: CASTAGLGQQETQYF. The chain combines TRBV2 with TRBJ2-5, with 7 bases aligning to TRBD1. The CDR3 covers 15 residues. V was clipped by 7 bases and J by 2 bases; unmatched bases: 10. Per germline, CDR1 SNHLY and CDR2 FYNNEI.

This chain uses TRBV5-1 with TRBJ2-3; 11 positions agree with TRBD2. V lost 4 bases to trimming and J lost 4 bases; unmatched junction nucleotides: 8. CDR3 length: 16 residues. CDR1 SGHRS and CDR2 YFSETQ come from the germline V gene. Here the CDR3 reads CASSTSSGGPSDTQYF. The CDR3 DNA sequence: TGCGCCAGCAGCACCTCTAGCGGGGGGCCCTCAGATACGCAGTATTTT.

This clone was seen more than once but under ten times. The rearrangement uses TRBV6-6 and TRBJ2-1; the D gene is possibly TRBD2 (5 bases). Per germline, CDR1 MNHNY and CDR2 SVGAGI (reference sequence). The ends were cut back, 0 bases at V and 8 bases at J, with 14 bases in the middle. The CDR3 extends over 15 amino acids. CDR3 sequence reads: CASSYSESSLDEQFF. The CDR3 region has the DNA TGTGCCAGCAGTTACTCGGAGTCTAGCCTCGATGAGCAGTTCTTC.

The chain combines TRBV6-7 with TRBJ2-7; maybe TRBD2 (7 bases). TRBV6-7 is filed as an ORF, its function uncertain. V shed 4 bases and J shed 0 bases, with 28 bases lying between them. This CDR3 is built from 20 residues. The CDR3 sequence: CASSWPRVGGRPESSYEQYF. CDR3 DNA sequence: TGTGCCAGCAGTTGGCCCCGAGTCGGGGGGCGGCCCGAAAGCTCCTACGAGCAGTACTTC.

The V gene is TRBV29-1, the J gene TRBJ1-4; tentatively, D is TRBD1 (5 bases). The CDR3 has 12 residues. Trimming removed 4 bases at V and 8 bases at J, with 11 bases between. The germline V gene has CDR1 SQVTM and CDR2 ANQGSEA. CDR3 coding DNA: TGCAGCGTTGTTTGGGGGAGGGAAAAACTGTTTTTT. Protein product: CSVVWGREKLFF. The entire variable domain, with the rest obtained from reference TRBV29-1 and TRBJ1-4, is as follows: SAVISQKPSRDICQRGTSLTIQCQVDSQVTMMFWYRQQPGQSLTLIATANQGSEATYESGFVIDKFPISRPNLTFSTLTVSNMSPEDSSIYLCSVVWGREKLFFGSGTQLSVL.

This clone was seen only a few times. The chain has TRBV6-2 or TRBV6-3 and TRBJ1-5, with D perhaps TRBD1 (5 bases). CDR1 is MNHEY and CDR2 is SVGEGT in the germline V gene. CDR3 length: 14 residues. Trimming removed 5 bases from V and 0 bases from J, with 8 bases in between. The CDR3 bases are TGTGCCAGCAGTCAGGGAAATAGCAATCAGCCCCAGCATTTT. Amino acids: CASSQGNSNQPQHF.

The chain joins TRBV9 to TRBJ2-1; 14 bases are a match to TRBD2. The germline CDR1 and CDR2 sequences are SGDLS and YYNGEE. This CDR3 comprises 17 residues. V lost 3 bases to trimming and J lost 8 bases; unmatched junction nucleotides: 10. Here the CDR3 reads CASSEGTSGGRRDEQFF. The CDR3, as DNA: TGTGCCAGCAGCGAGGGGACTAGCGGGGGCCGGCGGGATGAGCAGTTCTTC.

This clone occurred a few times. The chain combines TRBV27 with TRBJ2-7; no clear D. Germline-derived CDR1 and CDR2 are MNHEY and SMNVEV (reference sequence). The CDR3 has 16 amino acids. The V end lost 6 bases, the J end lost 3 bases, and 21 bases lay between the germline ends. This CDR3 reads CASRIQPVDSRYEQYF. The CDR3 region has the DNA TGTGCCAGCAGGATACAACCTGTAGACTCTCGCTACGAGCAGTACTTC.

The J gene is TRBJ2-3, the V gene TRBV7-3, with D perhaps matching TRBD1 (6 bases). This CDR3 has 14 residues. Deletions cut 5 bases from V and 0 bases from J, with 9 bases between. Germline assignment: CDR1 SGHTA and CDR2 FQGTGA. This CDR3 reads CASSIRGSTDTQYF. The DNA of the CDR3 is TGTGCCAGCAGCATCAGGGGCAGCACAGATACGCAGTATTTT.